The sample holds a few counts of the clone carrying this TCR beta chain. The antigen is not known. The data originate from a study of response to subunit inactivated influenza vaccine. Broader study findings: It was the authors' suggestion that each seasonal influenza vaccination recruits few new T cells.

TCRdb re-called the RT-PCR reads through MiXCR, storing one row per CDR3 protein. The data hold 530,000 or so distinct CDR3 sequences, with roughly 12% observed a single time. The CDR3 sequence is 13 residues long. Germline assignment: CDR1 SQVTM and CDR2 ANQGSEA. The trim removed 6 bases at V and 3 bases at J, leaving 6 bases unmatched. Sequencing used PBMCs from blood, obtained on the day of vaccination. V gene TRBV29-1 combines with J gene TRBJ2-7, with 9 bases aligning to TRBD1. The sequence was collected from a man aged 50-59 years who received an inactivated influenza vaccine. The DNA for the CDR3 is TGCAGCGTCAGGGACAGGGATGTCTACGAGCAGTACTTC. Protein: CSVRDRDVYEQYF.